A single sample is the source of the 8 T cell receptor beta chains below, sequenced in a study of OX40 agonist ivuxolimab in advanced cancers. Some clones are missing from TCRdb's copy, which holds only in-frame ones; the method was immunoSEQ multiplex PCR. The repertoire consists of roughly 30,000 clones, with 81% occurring once and the leading ten covering roughly a fifth. Source: CD4+ or CD8+ T cells sorted from blood, taken in a trial of the OX40 agonist ivuxolimab. The receptors originated from an adult with an advanced solid tumor such as melanoma, head and neck, liver or kidney cancer.

The V gene is TRBV4-2, the J gene TRBJ2-5, with D possibly called TRBD1 or TRBD2 (6 bases each). Germline V gives CDR1 LGHNA, CDR2 YNFKEQ. Trimming took off 0 bases at V and 7 bases at J, with 15 bases between the two ends. The CDR3 is 15 amino acids. CDR3 nucleotide sequence: TGTGCCAGCAGCCAAGAGTGGGGGCCGGAGGGGACCCAGTACTTC. Protein: CASSQEWGPEGTQYF.

This clone was seen only a few times. J is TRBJ2-1 and V is TRBV6-1; TRBD2 matches 7 bases. V was pared by 1 base and J by 5 bases, with 8 bases of the junction left unmatched. The germline CDR1 and CDR2 sequences are MNHNS and SASEGT. The CDR3 is 16 amino acids. The CDR3 sequence is CASSEVGGGFNNEQFF. CDR3 nucleotide sequence: TGTGCCAGCAGTGAAGTGGGCGGGGGTTTCAACAATGAGCAGTTCTTC.

This chain links TRBV27 with TRBJ2-5; 12 positions match TRBD1. V was clipped by 7 bases and J by 5 bases; unmatched bases: 5. Germline V gene sequence: CDR1 MNHEY, CDR2 SMNVEV (reference sequence). This CDR3 has 14 residues. The CDR3 nucleotides read TGTGCCAGCAAGGGACAGGGGGCGGGTGAGACCCAGTACTTC. This gives the protein CASKGQGAGETQYF.

The chain recombines TRBV6-1 with TRBJ1-6; a possible D gene is TRBD1 (5 bases). Germline V gene sequence: CDR1 MNHNS, CDR2 SASEGT. The CDR3 has 15 amino acids. Trimming stripped 1 base from V and 7 bases from J, with 11 bases between. The CDR3 bases are TGTGCCAGCAGTGAAGGGGGCTCGGGAAATTCACCCCTCCACTTT. Its protein product is CASSEGGSGNSPLHF.

Concerning this clone: Additional DNA sequences in this sample encode the identical CDR3. The CDR3 region is CASSSGGTEAFF. The CDR3, as DNA: TGTGCCAGCAGCTCAGGGGGCACTGAAGCTTTCTTT. The genes are TRBV28 and TRBJ1-1, with 7 bases that match TRBD1. The trim removed 6 bases at V and 4 bases at J, leaving 2 bases unmatched. CDR3 length: 12 amino acids. Germline lookup yields CDR1 MDHEN and CDR2 SYDVKM.

The CDR3 DNA reads TGCGCCAGCAGCCAAGCGAGACAGAGCTCTGGAAACACCATATATTTT. Residues: CASSQARQSSGNTIYF. The chain couples TRBV4-3 to TRBJ1-3; TRBD1 is a possible D gene (5 bases). The CDR3 has 16 residues. The ends were cut back, 1 base at V and 0 bases at J, with 10 bases in the middle. In germline, CDR1 is LGHNA, CDR2 YSLEER.

The chain joins TRBV30 to TRBJ1-1; no definite D call. V gave up 4 bases and J gave up 0 bases, with 12 bases separating them. Germline CDR1 is GTSNPN and CDR2 is SVGIG (reference sequence). This CDR3 region has 14 residues. The CDR3, as DNA: TGTGCCTGGAAAAAGGGTGGGTTGAACACTGAAGCTTTCTTT. Encoded protein: CAWKKGGLNTEAFF.

CDR3 amino acids: CASSEANGSVDEQFF. In DNA form, the CDR3 reads TGTGCCAGCAGTGAAGCGAACGGGAGTGTCGATGAGCAGTTCTTC. The rearrangement uses TRBV6-1 and TRBJ2-1; weak D call: TRBD2 (6 bases). The ends were cut back, 0 bases at V and 8 bases at J, with 14 bases in the middle. Germline V CDR1 and CDR2: MNHNS, SASEGT. The CDR3 spans 15 residues.